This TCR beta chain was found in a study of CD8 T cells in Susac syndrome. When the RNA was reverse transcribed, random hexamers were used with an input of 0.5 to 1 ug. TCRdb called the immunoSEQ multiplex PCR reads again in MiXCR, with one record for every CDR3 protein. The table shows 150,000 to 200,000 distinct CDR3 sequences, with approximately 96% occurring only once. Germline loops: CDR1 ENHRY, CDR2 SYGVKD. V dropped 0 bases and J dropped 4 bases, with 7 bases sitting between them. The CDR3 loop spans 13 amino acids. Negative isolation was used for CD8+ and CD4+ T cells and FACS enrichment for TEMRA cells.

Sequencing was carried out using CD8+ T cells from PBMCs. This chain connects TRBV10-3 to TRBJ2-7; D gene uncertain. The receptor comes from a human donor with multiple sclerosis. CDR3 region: CAISESDGYEQYF. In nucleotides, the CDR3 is TGTGCCATCAGTGAGTCAGACGGGTACGAGCAGTACTTC.